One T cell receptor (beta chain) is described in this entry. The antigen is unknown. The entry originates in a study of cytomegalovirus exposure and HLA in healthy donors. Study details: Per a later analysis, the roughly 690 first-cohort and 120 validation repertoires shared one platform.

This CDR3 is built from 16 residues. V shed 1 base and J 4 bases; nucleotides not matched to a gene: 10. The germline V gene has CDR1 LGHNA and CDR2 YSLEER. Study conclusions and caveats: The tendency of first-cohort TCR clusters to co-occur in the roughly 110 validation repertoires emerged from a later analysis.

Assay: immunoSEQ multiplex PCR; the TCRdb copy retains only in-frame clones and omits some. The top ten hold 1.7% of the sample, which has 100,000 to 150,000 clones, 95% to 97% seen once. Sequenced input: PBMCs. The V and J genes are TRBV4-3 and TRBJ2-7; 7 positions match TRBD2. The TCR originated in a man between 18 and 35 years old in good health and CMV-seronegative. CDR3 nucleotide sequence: TGCGCCAGCAGCCAAGGGGCGGGGGTACTCGGGTACGAGCAGTACTTC. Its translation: CASSQGAGVLGYEQYF.